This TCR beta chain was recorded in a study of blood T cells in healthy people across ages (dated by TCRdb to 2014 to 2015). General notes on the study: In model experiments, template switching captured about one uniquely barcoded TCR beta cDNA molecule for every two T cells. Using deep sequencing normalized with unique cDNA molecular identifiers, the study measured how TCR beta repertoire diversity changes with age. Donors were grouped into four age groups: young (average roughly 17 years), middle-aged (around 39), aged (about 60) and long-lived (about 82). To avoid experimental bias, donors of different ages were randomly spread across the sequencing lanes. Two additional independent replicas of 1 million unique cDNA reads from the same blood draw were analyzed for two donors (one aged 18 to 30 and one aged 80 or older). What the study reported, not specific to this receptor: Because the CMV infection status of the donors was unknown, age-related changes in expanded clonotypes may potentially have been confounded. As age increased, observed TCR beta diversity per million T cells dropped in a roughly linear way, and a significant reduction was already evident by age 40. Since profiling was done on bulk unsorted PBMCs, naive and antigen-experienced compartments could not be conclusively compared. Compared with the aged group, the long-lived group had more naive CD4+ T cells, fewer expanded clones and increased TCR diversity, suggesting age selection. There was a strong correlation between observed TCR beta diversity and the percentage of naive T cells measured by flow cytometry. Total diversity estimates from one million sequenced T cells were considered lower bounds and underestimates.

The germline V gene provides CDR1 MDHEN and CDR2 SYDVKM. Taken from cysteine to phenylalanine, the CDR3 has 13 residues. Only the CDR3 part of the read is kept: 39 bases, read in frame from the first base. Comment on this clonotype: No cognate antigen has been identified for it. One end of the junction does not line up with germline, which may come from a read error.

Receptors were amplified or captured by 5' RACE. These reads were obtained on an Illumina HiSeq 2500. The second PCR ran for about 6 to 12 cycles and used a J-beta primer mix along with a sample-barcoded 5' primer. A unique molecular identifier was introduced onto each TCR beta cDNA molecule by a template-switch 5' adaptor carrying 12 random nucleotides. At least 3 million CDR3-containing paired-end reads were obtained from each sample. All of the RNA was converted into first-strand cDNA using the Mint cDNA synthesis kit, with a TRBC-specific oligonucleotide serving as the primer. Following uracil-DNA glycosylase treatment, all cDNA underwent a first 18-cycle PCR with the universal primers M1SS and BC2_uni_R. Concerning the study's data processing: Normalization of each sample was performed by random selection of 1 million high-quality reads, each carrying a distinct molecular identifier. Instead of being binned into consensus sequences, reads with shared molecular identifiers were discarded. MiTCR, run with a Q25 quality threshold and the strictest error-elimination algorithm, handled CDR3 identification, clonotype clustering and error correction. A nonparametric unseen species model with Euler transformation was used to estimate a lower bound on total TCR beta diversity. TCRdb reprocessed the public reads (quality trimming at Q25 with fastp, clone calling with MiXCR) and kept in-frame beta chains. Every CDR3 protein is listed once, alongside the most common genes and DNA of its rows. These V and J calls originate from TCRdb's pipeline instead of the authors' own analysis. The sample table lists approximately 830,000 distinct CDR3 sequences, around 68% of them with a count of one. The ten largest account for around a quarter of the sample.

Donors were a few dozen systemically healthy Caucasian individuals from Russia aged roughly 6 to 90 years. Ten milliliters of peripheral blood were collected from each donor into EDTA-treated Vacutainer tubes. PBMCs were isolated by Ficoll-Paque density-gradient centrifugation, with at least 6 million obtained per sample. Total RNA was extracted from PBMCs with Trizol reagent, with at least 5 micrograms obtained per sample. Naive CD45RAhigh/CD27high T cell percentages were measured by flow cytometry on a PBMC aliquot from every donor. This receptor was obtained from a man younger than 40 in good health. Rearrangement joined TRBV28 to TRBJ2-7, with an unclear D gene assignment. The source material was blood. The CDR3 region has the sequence CASTIPGTYEQYF. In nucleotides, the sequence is TGTGCCAGCACCATCCCAGGAACCTATGAGCAGTACTTC.